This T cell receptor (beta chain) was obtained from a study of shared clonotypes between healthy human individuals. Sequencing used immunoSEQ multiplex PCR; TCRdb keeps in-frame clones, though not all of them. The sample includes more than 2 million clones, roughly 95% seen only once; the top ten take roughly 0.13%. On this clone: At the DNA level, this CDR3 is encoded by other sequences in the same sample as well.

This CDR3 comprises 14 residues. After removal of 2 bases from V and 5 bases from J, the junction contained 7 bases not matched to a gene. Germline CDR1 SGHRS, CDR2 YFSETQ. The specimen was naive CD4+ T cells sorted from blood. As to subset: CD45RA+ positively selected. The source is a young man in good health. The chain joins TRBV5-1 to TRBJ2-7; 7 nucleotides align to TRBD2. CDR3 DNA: TGCGCCAGCAGCTTAGGTGGGGAGGGTAACGAGCAGTACTTC. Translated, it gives CASSLGGEGNEQYF.